Below, 19 T cell receptor beta chains from the same sample are listed, as sequenced in a study of blood T cell repertoires in COVID-19. Clones were sequenced by immunoSEQ multiplex PCR, and TCRdb holds only the in-frame ones, with some missing. Of under 250,000 clones in the sample, 84% are singletons; the top ten hold more than 4%. The sequencing sample was made of peripheral blood. The source is a man aged 50-60 years with acute or convalescent COVID-19.

The chain has TRBV19 and TRBJ2-7; 10 bases agree with TRBD1. There are 15 residues in the CDR3. Germline V CDR1 and CDR2: LNHDA, SQIVND (reference sequence). V lost 4 bases to trimming and J lost 2 bases; unmatched junction nucleotides: 5. The CDR3 region has the DNA TGTGCCAGTAGTAAAGGGACAGGGGTTCCCTACGAGCAGTACTTC. This codes for CASSKGTGVPYEQYF.

The rearrangement uses TRBV30 and TRBJ1-5; 11 bases fit TRBD1. The CDR3 length is 14 residues. Looked up from germline, CDR1 is GTSNPN and CDR2 is SVGIG (reference sequence). With 1 base clipped from V and 6 bases from J, the junction kept 2 bases outside the gene matches. CDR3 DNA sequence: TGTGCCTGGAGTGGGACAGGGGGCACTCAGCCCCAGCATTTT. This codes for CAWSGTGGTQPQHF.

This chain connects TRBV10-3 to TRBJ2-7; perhaps TRBD2 as D (6 bases). The CDR3 runs to 15 residues. Germline loops: CDR1 ENHRY, CDR2 SYGVKD. The V gene lost 4 bases and the J gene lost 2 bases, with 15 bases spanning the gap. The CDR3 region is CAISGGALQPYEQYF. The CDR3 bases are TGTGCCATCAGTGGCGGGGCCTTACAACCCTACGAGCAGTACTTC.

The CDR3 loop is CASSLRQGNSNQPQHF. The CDR3 DNA is TGTGCCAGCAGCTTAAGACAGGGCAATAGCAATCAGCCCCAGCATTTT. The rearrangement links TRBV7-8 to TRBJ1-5; TRBD1 aligns across 7 bases. Germline assignment: CDR1 SGHVS and CDR2 FQNEAQ. V lost 2 bases, J lost 0 bases, and 4 bases stayed unmatched. This CDR3 spans 16 amino acids.

The genes are TRBV7-9 and TRBJ1-1; no clear D gene. The CDR3 has 12 amino acids. The germline V gene encodes CDR1 SEHNR and CDR2 FQNEAQ (reference sequence). V was clipped by 5 bases and J by 6 bases, with 10 bases between them. The CDR3 loop reads CASSPGHAEAFF. The CDR3 bases are TGTGCCAGCAGCCCTGGGCACGCTGAAGCTTTCTTT.

The rearrangement joins TRBV7-9 to TRBJ2-1, with 10 bases identical to TRBD1. The V gene's germline CDR1 is SEHNR and CDR2 FQNEAQ (reference sequence). The CDR3 loop spans 18 amino acids. V gave up 6 bases and J gave up 4 bases; unmatched junction bases: 15. The CDR3 DNA follows: TGTGCCAGCAGTTCCGCGACGAGGACAGGGGGTACATACAATGAGCAGTTCTTC. Translated: CASSSATRTGGTYNEQFF.

The V and J genes are TRBV6-5 and TRBJ2-1; the match to TRBD1 covers 8 bases. The CDR3 is 14 amino acids. Germline CDR1 MNHEY, CDR2 SVGAGI. Losses at the gene ends were 6 bases for V and 4 bases for J; bases not matched to a gene: 5. CDR3 nucleotides: TGTGCCAGCAGATGGGGGACAGGATACAATGAGCAGTTCTTC. Residues: CASRWGTGYNEQFF.

V gene TRBV25-1 combines with J gene TRBJ2-7; weak D call: TRBD1 (6 bases). Germline V gives CDR1 MGHDK, CDR2 SYGVNS. The V and J ends lost 10 bases and 0 bases respectively, with 10 bases between them. CDR3 size: 12 residues. The CDR3 region is CATRDISYEQYF. CDR3 bases: TGTGCCACCCGGGACATCTCCTACGAGCAGTACTTC.

V gene TRBV7-8 combines with J gene TRBJ2-3, with D tentatively TRBD2 (6 bases). Deletions cut 2 bases from V and 4 bases from J, with 13 bases between. The CDR3 consists of 15 residues. CDR1 SGHVS and CDR2 FQNEAQ come from the germline V gene. CDR3 loop: CASSLLPGVPDTQYF. The CDR3 DNA sequence: TGTGCCAGCAGCTTACTTCCGGGAGTCCCAGATACGCAGTATTTT.

V is TRBV7-9 and J is TRBJ2-3, with a possible D match to TRBD2 (5 bases). Germline values: CDR1 SEHNR, CDR2 FQNEAQ (reference sequence). Trimming pared 5 bases from V and 5 bases from J, leaving 11 bases between. The CDR3 extends over 13 amino acids. The CDR3 is CASSHIGKDTQYF. CDR3 in DNA: TGTGCCAGCAGCCACATCGGGAAAGATACGCAGTATTTT. Supplemented by reference TRBV7-9 and TRBJ2-3, the full variable domain reads DTGVSQNPRHKITKRGQNVTFRCDPISEHNRLYWYRQTLGQGPEFLTYFQNEAQLEKSRLLSDRFSAERPKGSFSTLEIQRTEQGDSAMYLCASSHIGKDTQYFGPGTRLTVL.

The chain joins TRBV4-1 to TRBJ2-1; 8 positions match TRBD2. The CDR3 loop spans 15 amino acids. J gave up 0 bases and V 8 bases, and 6 bases lay outside the gene matches. Germline V gene lookup returns CDR1 MGHRA and CDR2 YSYEKL. In DNA, the CDR3 is TGCGCCAGCGGAGCGGGGGCCAGCTCCTACAATGAGCAGTTCTTC. This gives the protein CASGAGASSYNEQFF.

This chain joins TRBV29-1 and TRBJ1-1; 7 bases align to TRBD1. Germline-derived CDR1 and CDR2 are SQVTM and ANQGSEA. After removal of 6 bases from V and 4 bases from J, the junction contained 8 bases not matched to a gene. CDR3 length: 13 residues. The CDR3 nucleotides are TGCAGCGTGACAGGGACTTTGGGCACTGAAGCTTTCTTT. It is translated as CSVTGTLGTEAFF.

The chain joins TRBV27 to TRBJ2-5; weak D call: TRBD2 (6 bases). This CDR3 has 16 amino acids. Germline loops: CDR1 MNHEY, CDR2 SMNVEV (reference sequence). Deletions cut 6 bases from V and 5 bases from J, with 22 bases between. DNA of the CDR3: TGTGCCAGCAGCCGGGGGTGGGGCCTGGGAGTGGAGACCCAGTACTTC. Translating gives CASSRGWGLGVETQYF.

The genes are TRBV20-1 and TRBJ2-1; D not resolved. This CDR3 spans 11 amino acids. V was shortened by 4 bases and J by 2 bases, with 3 bases between the two germline ends. Germline CDR1 reads DFQATT; CDR2 reads SNEGSKA (reference sequence). CDR3 sequence reads: CSATAYNEQFF. The DNA for the CDR3 is TGCAGTGCTACGGCCTACAATGAGCAGTTCTTC.

CDR3 in amino acids: CASTPTTGNYGYTF. The DNA of the CDR3 is TGCGCCAGCACCCCGACGACAGGGAATTATGGCTACACCTTC. The rearrangement uses TRBV5-1 and TRBJ1-2, with 7 bases matching TRBD1. From germline, CDR1 is SGHRS and CDR2 YFSETQ. Trimming cost V 6 bases and J 5 bases; bases outside gene matches: 10. The CDR3 runs 14 residues. Full variable domain (missing parts from reference TRBV5-1 and TRBJ1-2): KAGVTQTPRYLIKTRGQQVTLSCSPISGHRSVSWYQQTPGQGLQFLFEYFSETQRNKGNFPGRFSGRQFSNSRSEMNVSTLELGDSALYLCASTPTTGNYGYTFGSGTRLTVV.

The rearrangement joins TRBV7-3 to TRBJ1-1, with 9 bases that match TRBD1. The CDR3 sequence is 15 residues long. The V gene's germline CDR1 is SGHTA and CDR2 FQGTGA. V was clipped by 5 bases and J by 4 bases; unmatched bases: 8. The DNA for the CDR3 is TGTGCCAGCAGCCCGGGGACAGGGAGGGCCACTGAAGCTTTCTTT. This codes for CASSPGTGRATEAFF.

The rearrangement uses TRBV6-6 and TRBJ2-2; 7 nucleotides match TRBD1. Germline V gene sequence: CDR1 MNHNY, CDR2 SVGAGI (reference sequence). The V and J ends lost 6 bases and 0 bases, in that order; junction bases with no gene match: 16. The length of the CDR3 is 19 residues. In DNA, the CDR3 is TGTGCCAGCAGCTCTTCCCGCTACCCGGGACAGACGAACACCGGGGAGCTGTTTTTT. It codes for CASSSSRYPGQTNTGELFF.

The chain is built from TRBV14 and TRBJ1-1; TRBD1 agrees at 11 bases. Germline trimming cut 1 base from V and 5 bases from J; bases unmatched to any gene: 15. CDR1 is SGHDN and CDR2 is FVKESK in the germline V gene. The CDR3 consists of 19 residues. CDR3 in DNA: TGTGCCAGCAGCCAAGGTCCCAGTCCCGGGACAGGGGGGGGGACTGAAGCTTTCTTT. Residues: CASSQGPSPGTGGGTEAFF.

The chain is built from TRBV19 and TRBJ1-2; 7 bases line up with TRBD1. The germline V gene has CDR1 LNHDA and CDR2 SQIVND (reference sequence). The length of the CDR3 is 15 residues. Losses at the gene ends were 7 bases for V and 4 bases for J; bases not matched to a gene: 12. CDR3 DNA sequence: TGTGCCAGTAACGGGGGTCAGGGGGTTCTCTATGGCTACACCTTC. This encodes CASNGGQGVLYGYTF.